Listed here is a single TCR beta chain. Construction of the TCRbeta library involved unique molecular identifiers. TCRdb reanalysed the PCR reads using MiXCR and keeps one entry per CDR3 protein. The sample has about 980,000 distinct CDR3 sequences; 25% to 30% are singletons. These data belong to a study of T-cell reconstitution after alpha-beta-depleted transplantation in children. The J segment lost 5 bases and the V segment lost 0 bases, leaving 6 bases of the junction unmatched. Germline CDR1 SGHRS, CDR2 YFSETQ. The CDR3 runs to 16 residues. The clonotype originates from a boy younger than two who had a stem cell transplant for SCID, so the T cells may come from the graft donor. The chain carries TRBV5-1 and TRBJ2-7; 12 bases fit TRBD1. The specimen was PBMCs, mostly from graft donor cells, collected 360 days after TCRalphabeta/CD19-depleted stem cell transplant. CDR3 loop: CASSLAGTGGVNEQYF. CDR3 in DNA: TGCGCCAGCAGCTTGGCCGGGACAGGGGGCGTAAACGAGCAGTACTTC.